The rows below give T cell receptor beta chains drawn from one sample of a study of T-cell memory formation after mild COVID-19. From the 5' RACE reads, TCRdb called clonotypes with MiXCR, one entry per CDR3 protein. The data show hundreds of thousands of distinct CDR3 sequences, over 20% seen once. The sample consisted of PBMCs or a T cell subset sorted from them (not recorded which). The receptors stem from an adult woman who had mild COVID-19 (a few samples of this study predate the infection). Cell type and time point are not known. CDR3s include the opening cysteine and the closing phenylalanine or tryptophan. D genes are given only for firm matches. Some rows have no size entry. The others give once, few or many, or a class for an expanded clone.

TRBD1	TRBV7-9	TRBJ1-6	few	CASGPRTGWSPLHF	TGTGCCAGCGGACCACGGACAGGGTGGTCACCCCTCCACTTT
TRBD1	TRBV5-1	TRBJ2-1	many	CASSPGTGGRGTNNEQFF	TGCGCCAGCAGCCCGGGGACAGGGGGCCGCGGGACCAACAATGAGCAGTTCTTC
TRBD2	TRBV5-1	TRBJ2-1	-	CASSLRPPTGGDYNEQFF	TGCGCCAGCAGCTTGCGCCCGCCCACGGGGGGAGATTACAATGAGCAGTTCTTC
-	TRBV7-3	TRBJ2-2	-	CASRQDSGAGELFF	TGTGCCAGCAGGCAAGACAGTGGGGCCGGGGAGCTGTTTTTT
TRBD1	TRBV9	TRBJ2-7	few	CASSATGAYEQYF	TGTGCCAGCAGCGCTACAGGGGCCTACGAGCAGTACTTC
-	TRBV5-4	TRBJ2-5	-	CASSLRTYAETQYF	TGTGCCAGCAGCCTCCGGACCTATGCCGAGACCCAGTACTTC
TRBD1	TRBV6-6	TRBJ2-7	many	CASSYSWDRDYYEQYF	TGTGCCAGCAGTTACTCTTGGGACAGGGACTACTACGAGCAGTACTTC
-	TRBV15	TRBJ2-7	-	CATSEDGAYEQYF	TGTGCCACCAGTGAGGACGGCGCCTACGAGCAGTACTTC
-	TRBV2	TRBJ1-2	-	CASSEVLIDNYGYTF	TGTGCCAGCAGTGAAGTCTTAATAGATAACTATGGCTACACCTTC
-	TRBV7-2	TRBJ1-5	few	CASSPPRQPQHF	TGTGCCAGCAGCCCACCTCGACAGCCCCAGCATTTT
TRBD1	TRBV9	TRBJ1-2	few	CASSPTPGQGGYTF	TGTGCCAGCAGCCCTACCCCGGGACAGGGGGGCTACACCTTC
-	TRBV4-1	TRBJ2-1	few	CASSQDQAPSKQFF	TGCGCCAGCAGCCAAGATCAAGCCCCCAGCAAGCAGTTCTTC
-	TRBV7-9	TRBJ1-1	few	CASSLSRGGNTEAFF	TGTGCCAGCAGCTTATCTAGGGGAGGGAACACTGAAGCTTTCTTT
-	TRBV12-3/TRBV12-4	TRBJ1-4	-	CASSSDRRYEKLFF	TGTGCCAGCAGTTCGGACAGACGGTATGAAAAACTGTTTTTT
-	TRBV19	TRBJ2-2	-	CASSEGLGELFF	TGTGCCAGTAGTGAGGGCTTGGGGGAGCTGTTTTTT
TRBD1	TRBV5-5	TRBJ2-7	-	CASSSPDRAEQYF	TGTGCCAGCAGCTCACCGGACAGGGCCGAGCAGTACTTC
-	TRBV7-6	TRBJ2-7	-	CASSPEGHEQYF	TGTGCCAGCAGTCCCGAAGGACACGAGCAGTACTTC
TRBD2	TRBV5-1	TRBJ2-7	-	CASTPGRGANEQYF	TGCGCCAGCACCCCCGGGAGGGGCGCCAACGAGCAGTACTTC
TRBD1	TRBV30	TRBJ2-1	few	CAWSQMTGHEQFF	TGTGCCTGGAGTCAGATGACAGGGCATGAGCAGTTCTTC
-	TRBV6-1	TRBJ1-1	-	CASSGLNPAAGEAFF	TGTGCCAGCAGTGGATTAAACCCTGCGGCGGGTGAAGCTTTCTTT
-	TRBV5-4	TRBJ2-7	few	CASSLWDKSSYEQYF	TGTGCCAGCAGCCTTTGGGACAAGAGCTCCTACGAGCAGTACTTC
TRBD2	TRBV4-2	TRBJ2-1	-	CASSLEAGGSYNEQFF	TGTGCCAGCAGCCTCGAGGCGGGGGGCTCCTACAATGAGCAGTTCTTC
TRBD2	TRBV7-9	TRBJ2-1	-	CASSPRTSGDNEQFF	TGTGCCAGCAGCCCTCGGACTAGCGGAGACAATGAGCAGTTCTTC
-	TRBV6-5	TRBJ1-6	-	CASSPRVNSPLHF	TGTGCCAGCAGCCCTCGGGTTAATTCACCCCTCCACTTT
-	TRBV20-1	TRBJ2-7	-	CSAPRGSYMSYEQYF	TGCAGTGCCCCCCGAGGTAGTTACATGTCCTACGAGCAGTACTTC
TRBD2	TRBV6-2/TRBV6-3	TRBJ2-1	-	CASSPLAGLYNEQFF	TGTGCCAGCAGTCCGCTAGCGGGACTATACAATGAGCAGTTCTTC
TRBD2	TRBV12-3/TRBV12-4	TRBJ2-3	-	CASSLTSGNSDTQYF	TGTGCCAGCAGTCTTACTAGCGGGAATTCAGATACGCAGTATTTT
TRBD2	TRBV9	TRBJ2-1	-	CASNPTGTNYNEQFF	TGTGCCAGCAACCCTACCGGGACTAACTACAATGAGCAGTTCTTC
TRBD1	TRBV12-3/TRBV12-4	TRBJ1-2	few	CASTPRQGRHGYTF	TGTGCCAGCACCCCGAGACAGGGTCGACATGGCTACACCTTC
-	TRBV18	TRBJ2-4	-	CASSPGMENIQYF	TGTGCCAGCTCACCAGGGATGGAAAACATTCAGTACTTC
-	TRBV6-6	TRBJ2-1	-	CASTLELGNEQFF	TGTGCCAGCACCCTGGAGTTGGGGAATGAGCAGTTCTTC
TRBD1	TRBV5-1	TRBJ2-1	-	CASSFGTGVYNEQFF	TGCGCCAGCAGCTTCGGGACAGGGGTATACAATGAGCAGTTCTTC
-	TRBV7-8	TRBJ2-5	few	CASSLGQVQETQYF	TGTGCCAGCAGCTTAGGACAGGTTCAAGAGACCCAGTACTTC
-	TRBV12-3/TRBV12-4	TRBJ1-1	-	CASSFPGMDGTEAFF	TGTGCCAGCAGTTTTCCCGGGATGGATGGGACTGAAGCTTTCTTT
TRBD2	TRBV20-1	TRBJ2-3	-	CSASSGGRGTDTQYF	TGCAGTGCTAGTTCAGGCGGGAGGGGCACAGATACGCAGTATTTT
-	TRBV7-3	TRBJ2-7	-	CASSLGGPHQQYF	TGTGCCAGCAGCTTAGGGGGACCCCATCAGCAGTACTTC
-	TRBV7-2	TRBJ1-4	-	CASSLVRGHEKLFF	TGTGCCAGCAGCTTAGTCCGGGGGCACGAAAAACTGTTTTTT
-	TRBV14	TRBJ2-1	many	CASSQYDPYNEQFF	TGTGCCAGCAGCCAATATGACCCCTACAATGAGCAGTTCTTC
-	TRBV29-1	TRBJ1-4	few	CSVIASSFQLFF	TGCAGCGTCATCGCGTCCTCATTCCAACTGTTTTTT
-	TRBV29-1	TRBJ1-6	many	CSVEEGANSPLHF	TGCAGCGTTGAAGAGGGGGCGAATTCACCCCTCCACTTT
TRBD2	TRBV20-1	TRBJ2-5	few	CSARRGGRWEETQYF	TGCAGTGCTAGGCGGGGAGGGAGATGGGAGGAGACCCAGTACTTC
-	TRBV9	TRBJ2-5	few	CASSDGLLGETQYF	TGTGCCAGCAGCGACGGACTGCTCGGCGAGACCCAGTACTTC
-	TRBV21-1	TRBJ2-2	few	CASSKVRGDRSGELFF	TGTGCCAGCAGCAAGGTGCGGGGGGACAGGTCCGGGGAGCTGTTTTTT
TRBD2	TRBV6-1	TRBJ2-3	few	CASSEASGSGTDTQYF	TGTGCCAGCAGTGAGGCTAGCGGGAGCGGGACAGATACGCAGTATTTT
TRBD1	TRBV18	TRBJ1-1	few	CASSPSSTGGNTEAFF	TGTGCCAGCTCACCATCCTCGACAGGGGGAAACACTGAAGCTTTCTTT
TRBD2	TRBV5-1	TRBJ2-7	many	CASSLGRGSYEQYF	TGTGCCAGCAGCTTGGGGAGGGGTTCCTACGAGCAGTACTTC
-	TRBV5-1	TRBJ1-1	-	CASSLGDLKGTEAFF	TGCGCCAGCAGCTTGGGGGACTTGAAGGGGACTGAAGCTTTCTTT
TRBD2	TRBV5-1	TRBJ2-3	-	CASTGTSGTDTQYF	TGCGCCAGCACCGGGACTAGCGGGACAGATACGCAGTATTTT